Listed below are T cell receptor beta chains from one sample, sequenced in a study of blood T cell repertoires in COVID-19. TCRdb's table, derived via immunoSEQ multiplex PCR, lists solely in-frame clones and lacks some. The table has 250,000 or so clones, roughly 84% seen once. Material: peripheral blood. The receptors originated from a man aged 60 to 75 with acute or convalescent COVID-19. Each CDR3 is given with its conserved first and last residue. D genes are given only for firm matches. Some rows have no size entry. The others give once, few or many, or a class for an expanded clone.

j_call: TRBJ2-4; v_call: TRBV12-3/TRBV12-4; d_call: NA; clone_size: NA; cdr3_nt: TGTGCCAGCAGTTTCCGTCAAGAGAACATTCAGTACTTC; cdr3_aa: CASSFRQENIQYF
j_call: TRBJ2-1; v_call: TRBV19; d_call: TRBD2; clone_size: NA; cdr3_nt: TGTGCCAGTAGTATTATCGGGGGGACTAGCGGGAGTAGAGCAACCTACAATGAGCAGTTCTTC; cdr3_aa: CASSIIGGTSGSRATYNEQFF
j_call: TRBJ2-4; v_call: TRBV28; d_call: NA; clone_size: NA; cdr3_nt: TGTGCCAGCAGGGCACCTCAGGTAGCCAAAAACATTCAGTACTTC; cdr3_aa: CASRAPQVAKNIQYF
j_call: TRBJ2-5; v_call: TRBV9; d_call: TRBD2; clone_size: NA; cdr3_nt: TGTGCCAGCAGCGCCTGGGGACTAGCGGGAGTGGAGGAGACCCAGTACTTC; cdr3_aa: CASSAWGLAGVEETQYF
j_call: TRBJ2-1; v_call: TRBV11-3; d_call: NA; clone_size: few; cdr3_nt: TGTGCCAGCAGCTTTAGGGGGAGGGCCCTTTACAATGAGCAGTTCTTC; cdr3_aa: CASSFRGRALYNEQFF
j_call: TRBJ1-4; v_call: TRBV30; d_call: NA; clone_size: NA; cdr3_nt: TGTGCCTGGAGCGGGGGGACTTGGTTGACTAATGAAAAACTGTTTTTT; cdr3_aa: CAWSGGTWLTNEKLFF
j_call: TRBJ2-3; v_call: TRBV5-1; d_call: TRBD2; clone_size: few; cdr3_nt: TGCGCCAGCCTTAGCGGGGGCGCCGGAGATACGCAGTATTTT; cdr3_aa: CASLSGGAGDTQYF
j_call: TRBJ1-5; v_call: TRBV7-9; d_call: TRBD1; clone_size: NA; cdr3_nt: TGTGCCAGCAGCTTAACGACAGGGCAAAGCAATCAGCCCCAGCATTTT; cdr3_aa: CASSLTTGQSNQPQHF
j_call: TRBJ1-3; v_call: TRBV6-2/TRBV6-3; d_call: TRBD1; clone_size: NA; cdr3_nt: TGTGCCAGCAGTCAGACAGGGAGCTTCACTGGAAACACCATATATTTT; cdr3_aa: CASSQTGSFTGNTIYF
j_call: TRBJ1-5; v_call: TRBV6-2/TRBV6-3; d_call: NA; clone_size: few; cdr3_nt: TGTGCCAGCAGTTACGAAGGCAGGGCGATCAATCAGCCCCAGCATTTT; cdr3_aa: CASSYEGRAINQPQHF
j_call: TRBJ2-7; v_call: TRBV11-2; d_call: TRBD2; clone_size: NA; cdr3_nt: TGTGCCAGCAGCCCCCGGACTAGCTTATCCTCCCACGAGCAGTACTTC; cdr3_aa: CASSPRTSLSSHEQYF
j_call: TRBJ2-5; v_call: TRBV25-1; d_call: TRBD1; clone_size: NA; cdr3_nt: TGTGCCAGCAGTGTGGGACAGCTGGCGGAGACCCAGTACTTC; cdr3_aa: CASSVGQLAETQYF
j_call: TRBJ2-7; v_call: TRBV10-3; d_call: NA; clone_size: NA; cdr3_nt: TGTGCCATCAGTGGAGGCTCGGACTACGAGCAGTACTTC; cdr3_aa: CAISGGSDYEQYF
j_call: TRBJ2-1; v_call: TRBV28; d_call: TRBD2; clone_size: NA; cdr3_nt: TGTGCCAGCAGTTCCGGGACTAGCGGGAGCTATGAGCAGTTCTTC; cdr3_aa: CASSSGTSGSYEQFF
j_call: TRBJ1-4; v_call: TRBV29-1; d_call: NA; clone_size: NA; cdr3_nt: TGCAGCGTTCGCGATGCAACTAATGAAAAACTGTTTTTT; cdr3_aa: CSVRDATNEKLFF
j_call: TRBJ2-5; v_call: TRBV2; d_call: NA; clone_size: NA; cdr3_nt: TGTGCCAGCAGACCCGACAGGTACCAAGAGACCCAGTACTTC; cdr3_aa: CASRPDRYQETQYF
j_call: TRBJ2-7; v_call: TRBV7-2; d_call: TRBD2; clone_size: NA; cdr3_nt: TGTGCCAGCAGCAGCGGACTAGCGGGAGGGCTGCAGTACTTC; cdr3_aa: CASSSGLAGGLQYF
j_call: TRBJ2-7; v_call: TRBV3-1/TRBV3-2; d_call: NA; clone_size: NA; cdr3_nt: TGTGCCAGCAGCCCCCGACAGGTCCTAGGGACCTCCTACGAGCAGTACTTC; cdr3_aa: CASSPRQVLGTSYEQYF
j_call: TRBJ1-2; v_call: TRBV30; d_call: TRBD1; clone_size: NA; cdr3_nt: TGTGCCTGGACCTTAGGGTCCGGGACAGGGGCAAGCTACACCTTC; cdr3_aa: CAWTLGSGTGASYTF
j_call: TRBJ1-2; v_call: TRBV28; d_call: NA; clone_size: NA; cdr3_nt: TGTGCCAGCAGTTGGGGGGTCTATGGCTACACCTTC; cdr3_aa: CASSWGVYGYTF
j_call: TRBJ1-1; v_call: TRBV11-2; d_call: TRBD1; clone_size: once; cdr3_nt: TGTGCCAGCAGACGGACAGGGTTTGATGAAGCTTTCTTT; cdr3_aa: CASRRTGFDEAFF
j_call: TRBJ1-2; v_call: TRBV3-1/TRBV3-2; d_call: NA; clone_size: NA; cdr3_nt: TGTGCCAGCAGCCAAAATACAGGTACCGTCTATGGCTACACCTTC; cdr3_aa: CASSQNTGTVYGYTF
j_call: TRBJ2-5; v_call: TRBV28; d_call: NA; clone_size: NA; cdr3_nt: TGTGCCAGCGTCCAGGGGAACGGGGAGACCCAGTACTTC; cdr3_aa: CASVQGNGETQYF
j_call: TRBJ1-1; v_call: TRBV12-3/TRBV12-4; d_call: NA; clone_size: NA; cdr3_nt: TGTGCCAGCGGATTGGGAGTTGAAGCTTTCTTT; cdr3_aa: CASGLGVEAFF
j_call: TRBJ2-7; v_call: TRBV7-9; d_call: NA; clone_size: NA; cdr3_nt: TGTGCCAGCAGCTTAGGGGCAGGTGGCGGGTTGGAGCAGTACTTC; cdr3_aa: CASSLGAGGGLEQYF
j_call: TRBJ1-4; v_call: TRBV7-9; d_call: TRBD1; clone_size: NA; cdr3_nt: TGTGCCAGCAGCTTAGTAGGCGGGACAGGAACACGAAAACTGTTTTTT; cdr3_aa: CASSLVGGTGTRKLFF
j_call: TRBJ2-1; v_call: TRBV27; d_call: TRBD2; clone_size: NA; cdr3_nt: TGTGCCAGCAGTTCGGGACTAGCGGGAGTCAATGAGCAGTTCTTC; cdr3_aa: CASSSGLAGVNEQFF
j_call: TRBJ2-5; v_call: TRBV10-3; d_call: TRBD2; clone_size: few; cdr3_nt: TGTGCCATCAGTGAGTCCGCTAGCGGGGGATGGGGGACCCAGTACTTC; cdr3_aa: CAISESASGGWGTQYF
j_call: TRBJ2-3; v_call: TRBV15; d_call: NA; clone_size: NA; cdr3_nt: TGTGCCACCAGCATCAGGCGCGATACGCAGTATTTT; cdr3_aa: CATSIRRDTQYF
j_call: TRBJ1-5; v_call: TRBV19; d_call: NA; clone_size: NA; cdr3_nt: TGTGCCAGTAGTGTTCTCAGGGGCGGGAGCAATCAGCCCCAGCATTTT; cdr3_aa: CASSVLRGGSNQPQHF
j_call: TRBJ1-1; v_call: TRBV6-5; d_call: NA; clone_size: NA; cdr3_nt: TGTGCCAGCAGTTACTCGTACAGCCCGAACACTGAAGCTTTCTTT; cdr3_aa: CASSYSYSPNTEAFF
j_call: TRBJ1-1; v_call: TRBV18; d_call: NA; clone_size: NA; cdr3_nt: TGTGCCAGCTCACCTAAACAGGGCCGGAACACTGAAGCTTTCTTT; cdr3_aa: CASSPKQGRNTEAFF
j_call: TRBJ1-1; v_call: TRBV28; d_call: TRBD1; clone_size: NA; cdr3_nt: TGTGCCAGCAGCACAGGACAGGGATTCACTGAAGCTTTCTTT; cdr3_aa: CASSTGQGFTEAFF
j_call: TRBJ2-1; v_call: TRBV5-1; d_call: NA; clone_size: NA; cdr3_nt: TGCGCCAGCAGCTGGGGGCCAGGTAGCTCCTACAATGAGCAGTTCTTC; cdr3_aa: CASSWGPGSSYNEQFF
j_call: TRBJ1-4; v_call: TRBV2; d_call: TRBD1; clone_size: NA; cdr3_nt: TGTGCCAGCGGACTGGGACAGAGTAATGAAAAACTGTTTTTT; cdr3_aa: CASGLGQSNEKLFF
j_call: TRBJ1-1; v_call: TRBV6-5; d_call: NA; clone_size: once; cdr3_nt: TGTGCCAGCAGTTACGCTGGGCTGGGCGAGAACACTGAAGCTTTCTTT; cdr3_aa: CASSYAGLGENTEAFF